Described below is a single T cell receptor beta chain sequence and its context. The target of this receptor is not known. Base-call qualities are not available, and no considerably larger clone is one nucleotide away. The library came from the immunoSEQ multiplex PCR assay. TCRdb mirrors the immuneACCESS table, restricted to in-frame sequences. Some clones are absent from its copies; in checked studies, under half trace to an unresolved V gene, and the reason for the others is unknown. The table for this sample lists more than 6,500 clones; roughly 74% of them were counted only once. Approximately 1.1% of the sample goes to the ten largest clones. This entry is derived from a study of cutaneous CD30+ T cell lymphoproliferative disorder and hepatitis E listed by TCRdb under 2018. Counted from cysteine to phenylalanine, this CDR3 has 13 amino acids. Solely the CDR3 DNA is kept, with 39 bases framed from the first base. V lost 5 bases and J lost 4 bases; the stretch between them is 10 bases long. Sequences MNHNY (CDR1) and SVGAGI (CDR2) are obtained from the germline V gene (reference sequence).

The chain employs TRBV6-6 and TRBJ2-3; a tentative D match to TRBD2 spans 5 bases. Sequenced: blood. The sequence derives from a human donor with a cutaneous T cell lymphoproliferative disorder associated with hepatitis E virus. Read as DNA, the sequence is TGTGCCAGCAGTCTCGGGGAGCCAGATACGCAGTATTTT. The resulting protein is CASSLGEPDTQYF.